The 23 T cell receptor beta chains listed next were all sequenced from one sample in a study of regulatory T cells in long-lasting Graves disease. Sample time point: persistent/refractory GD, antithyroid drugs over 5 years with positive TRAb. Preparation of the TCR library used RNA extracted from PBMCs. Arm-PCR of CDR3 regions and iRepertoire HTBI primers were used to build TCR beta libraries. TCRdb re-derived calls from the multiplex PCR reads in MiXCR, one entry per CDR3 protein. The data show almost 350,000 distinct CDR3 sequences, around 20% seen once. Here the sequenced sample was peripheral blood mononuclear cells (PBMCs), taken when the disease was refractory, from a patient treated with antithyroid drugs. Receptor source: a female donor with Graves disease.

In nucleotides, the CDR3 is TGTGCCAGCAGCGTAGGTTCGACAGGGGGCGCGAACACCGGGGAGCTGTTTTTT. This gives the protein CASSVGSTGGANTGELFF. The chain couples TRBV9 to TRBJ2-2; 10 positions agree with TRBD1. The CDR3 totals 18 residues. CDR1 and CDR2 from the germline V gene are SGDLS and YYNGEE. V trimming: 0 bases; J trimming: 0 bases; junction bases outside the gene matches: 5.

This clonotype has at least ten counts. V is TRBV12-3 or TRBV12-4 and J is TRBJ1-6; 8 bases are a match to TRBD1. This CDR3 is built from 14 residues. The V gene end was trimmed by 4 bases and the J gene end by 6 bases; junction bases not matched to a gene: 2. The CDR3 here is CASSWTGSNSPLHF. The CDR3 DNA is TGTGCCAGCAGTTGGACAGGGAGTAATTCACCCCTCCACTTT.

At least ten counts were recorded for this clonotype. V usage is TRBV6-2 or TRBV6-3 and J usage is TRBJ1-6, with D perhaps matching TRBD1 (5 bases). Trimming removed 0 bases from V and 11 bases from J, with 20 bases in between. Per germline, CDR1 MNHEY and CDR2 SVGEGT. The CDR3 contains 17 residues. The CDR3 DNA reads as TGTGCCAGCAGTTACTCGATACGGGGGATCCAAGGACCACCCCTCCACTTT. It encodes CASSYSIRGIQGPPLHF.

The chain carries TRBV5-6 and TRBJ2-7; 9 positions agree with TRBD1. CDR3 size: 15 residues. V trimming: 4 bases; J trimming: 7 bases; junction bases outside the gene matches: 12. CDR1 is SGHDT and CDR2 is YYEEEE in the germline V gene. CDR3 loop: CASSPGDRQGVEQYF. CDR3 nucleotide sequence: TGTGCCAGCAGCCCAGGCGACAGACAGGGGGTGGAGCAGTACTTC.

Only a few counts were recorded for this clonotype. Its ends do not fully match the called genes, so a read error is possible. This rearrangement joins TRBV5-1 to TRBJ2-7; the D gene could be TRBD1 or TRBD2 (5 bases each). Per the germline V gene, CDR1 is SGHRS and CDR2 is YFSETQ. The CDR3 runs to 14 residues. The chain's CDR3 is CASNLDEGHYEQYF. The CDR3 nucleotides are TGCGCCAGCAACTTGGACGAGGGGCACTACGAGCAGTACTTC.

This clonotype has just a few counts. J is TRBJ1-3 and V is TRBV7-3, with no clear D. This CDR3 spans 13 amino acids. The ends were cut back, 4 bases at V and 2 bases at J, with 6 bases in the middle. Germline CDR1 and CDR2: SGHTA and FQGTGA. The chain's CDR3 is CASSSRPGNTIYF. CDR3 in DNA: TGTGCCAGCAGCTCCCGCCCTGGAAACACCATATATTTT.

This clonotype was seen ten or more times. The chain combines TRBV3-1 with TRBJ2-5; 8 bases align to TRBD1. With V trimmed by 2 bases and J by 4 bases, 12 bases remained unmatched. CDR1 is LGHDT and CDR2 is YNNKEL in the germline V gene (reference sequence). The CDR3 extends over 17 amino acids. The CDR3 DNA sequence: TGTGCCAGCAGCCAACCTATTAGGACAGGGTTGAGAGAGACCCAGTACTTC. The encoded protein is CASSQPIRTGLRETQYF.

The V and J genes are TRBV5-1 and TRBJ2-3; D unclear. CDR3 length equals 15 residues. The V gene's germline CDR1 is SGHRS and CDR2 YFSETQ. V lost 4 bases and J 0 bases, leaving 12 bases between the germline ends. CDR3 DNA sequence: TGCGCCAGCAGCCGCGACACGACTAGCACAGATACGCAGTATTTT. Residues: CASSRDTTSTDTQYF.

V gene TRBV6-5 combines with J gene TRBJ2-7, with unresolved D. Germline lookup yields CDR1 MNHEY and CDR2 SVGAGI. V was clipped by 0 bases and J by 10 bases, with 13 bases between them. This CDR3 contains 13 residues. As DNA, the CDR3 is TGTGCCAGCAGTTACTCAGTATCAGTGGAACAGTACTTC. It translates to CASSYSVSVEQYF.

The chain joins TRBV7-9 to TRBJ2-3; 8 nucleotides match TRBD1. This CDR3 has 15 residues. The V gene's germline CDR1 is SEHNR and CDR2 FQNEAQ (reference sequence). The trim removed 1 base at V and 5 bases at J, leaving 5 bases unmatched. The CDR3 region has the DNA TGTGCCAGCAGCTTAGTTTCACAGGGGGTAGATACGCAGTATTTT. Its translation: CASSLVSQGVDTQYF. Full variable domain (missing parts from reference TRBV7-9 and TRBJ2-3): DTGVSQNPRHKITKRGQNVTFRCDPISEHNRLYWYRQTLGQGPEFLTYFQNEAQLEKSRLLSDRFSAERPKGSFSTLEIQRTEQGDSAMYLCASSLVSQGVDTQYFGPGTRLTVL.

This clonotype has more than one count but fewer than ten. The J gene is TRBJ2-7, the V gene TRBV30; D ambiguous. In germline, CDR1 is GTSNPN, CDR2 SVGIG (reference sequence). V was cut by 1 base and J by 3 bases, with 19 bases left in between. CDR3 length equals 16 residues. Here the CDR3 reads CAWSDGKAWEFYEQYF. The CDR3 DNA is TGTGCCTGGAGTGATGGGAAGGCGTGGGAATTCTACGAGCAGTACTTC.

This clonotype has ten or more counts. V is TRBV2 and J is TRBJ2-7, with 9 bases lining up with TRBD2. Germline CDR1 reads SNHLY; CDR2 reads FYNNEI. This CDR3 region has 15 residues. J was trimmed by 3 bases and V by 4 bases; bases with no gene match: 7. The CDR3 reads CASSARRGGLYEQYF. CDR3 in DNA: TGTGCCAGCAGTGCCAGGCGGGGGGGCCTCTACGAGCAGTACTTC.

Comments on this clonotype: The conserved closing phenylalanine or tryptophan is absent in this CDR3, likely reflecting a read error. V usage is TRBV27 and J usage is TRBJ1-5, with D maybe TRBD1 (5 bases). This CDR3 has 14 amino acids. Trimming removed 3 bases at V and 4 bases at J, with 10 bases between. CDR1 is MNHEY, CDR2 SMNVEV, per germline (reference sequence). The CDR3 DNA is TGTGCCAGCAGTTTGTCACAGGCAAATCAGCCCCAGCATCTT. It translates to CASSLSQANQPQHL.

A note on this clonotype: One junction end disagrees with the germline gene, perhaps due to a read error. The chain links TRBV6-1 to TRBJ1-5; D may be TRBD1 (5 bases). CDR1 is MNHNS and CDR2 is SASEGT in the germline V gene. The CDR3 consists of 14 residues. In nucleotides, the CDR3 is TGTGCCAGCAGCTCCGGGACTAGCAATCAGCCCCAGCGTTTT. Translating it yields CASSSGTSNQPQRF.

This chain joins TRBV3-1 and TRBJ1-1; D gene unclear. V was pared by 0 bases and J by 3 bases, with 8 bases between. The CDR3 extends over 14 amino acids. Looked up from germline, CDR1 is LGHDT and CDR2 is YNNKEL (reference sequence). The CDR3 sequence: CASSQEVTYTEAFF. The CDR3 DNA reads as TGTGCCAGCAGCCAAGAGGTGACATACACTGAAGCTTTCTTT.

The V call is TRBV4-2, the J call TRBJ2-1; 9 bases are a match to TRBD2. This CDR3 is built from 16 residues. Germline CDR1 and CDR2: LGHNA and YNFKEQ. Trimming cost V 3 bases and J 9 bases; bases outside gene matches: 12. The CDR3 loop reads CASSQPYGGGAFEQFF. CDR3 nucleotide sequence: TGTGCCAGCAGCCAGCCCTATGGCGGGGGGGCTTTTGAGCAGTTCTTC.

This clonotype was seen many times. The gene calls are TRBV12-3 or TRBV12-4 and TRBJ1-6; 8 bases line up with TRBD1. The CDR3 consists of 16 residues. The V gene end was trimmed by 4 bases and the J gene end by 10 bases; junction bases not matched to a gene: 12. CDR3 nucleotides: TGTGCCAGCAGTTCCCTACCCGGACAGGGAAAATCACCCCTCCACTTT. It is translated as CASSSLPGQGKSPLHF.

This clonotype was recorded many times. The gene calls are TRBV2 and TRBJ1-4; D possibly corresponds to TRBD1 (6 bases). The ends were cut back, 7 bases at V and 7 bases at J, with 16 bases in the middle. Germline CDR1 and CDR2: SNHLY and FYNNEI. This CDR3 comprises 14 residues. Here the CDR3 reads CASTRQEMGEKLFF. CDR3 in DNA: TGTGCCAGCACCCGACAGGAAATGGGTGAAAAACTGTTTTTT.

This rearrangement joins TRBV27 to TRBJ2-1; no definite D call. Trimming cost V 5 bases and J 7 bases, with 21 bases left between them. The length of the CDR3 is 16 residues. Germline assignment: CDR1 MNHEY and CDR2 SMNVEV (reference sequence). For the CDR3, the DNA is TGTGCCAGCAGTATCCGCCCCTTCCTGAAGGCTAATGAGCAGTTCTTC. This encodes CASSIRPFLKANEQFF.

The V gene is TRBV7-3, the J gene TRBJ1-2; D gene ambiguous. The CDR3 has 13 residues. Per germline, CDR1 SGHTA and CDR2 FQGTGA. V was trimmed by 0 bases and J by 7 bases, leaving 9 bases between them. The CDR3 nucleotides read TGTGCCAGCAGCTTAACGCAGGATTCTGGCTACACCTTC. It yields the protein CASSLTQDSGYTF.

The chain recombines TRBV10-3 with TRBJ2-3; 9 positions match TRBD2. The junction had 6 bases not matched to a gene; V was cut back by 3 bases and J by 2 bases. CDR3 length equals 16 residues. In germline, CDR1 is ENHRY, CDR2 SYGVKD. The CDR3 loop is CAISDPPSGDTDTQYF. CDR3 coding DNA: TGTGCCATCAGTGACCCACCTAGCGGGGACACAGATACGCAGTATTTT.

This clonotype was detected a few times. The DNA of the CDR3 is TGTGCCAGCAGCCCCCTGGGACCAGGGATCGACGGGGAGCTGTTTTTT. Encoded protein: CASSPLGPGIDGELFF. The chain has TRBV11-2 and TRBJ2-2; tentatively, D is TRBD1 or TRBD2 (5 bases each). The CDR3 contains 16 residues. Trimming took off 5 bases at V and 7 bases at J, with 20 bases between the two ends. Germline V lookup: CDR1 SGHAT, CDR2 FQNNGV. Looking up the rest from reference TRBV11-2 and TRBJ2-2 gives the full variable domain: EAGVAQSPRYKIIEKRQSVAFWCNPISGHATLYWYQQILGQGPKLLIQFQNNGVVDDSQLPKDRFSAERLKGVDSTLKIQPAKLEDSAVYLCASSPLGPGIDGELFFGEGSRLTVL.

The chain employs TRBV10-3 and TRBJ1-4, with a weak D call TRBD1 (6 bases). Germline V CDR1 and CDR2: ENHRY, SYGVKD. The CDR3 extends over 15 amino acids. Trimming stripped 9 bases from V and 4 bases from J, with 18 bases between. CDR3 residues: CAIKGNHRDNEKLFF. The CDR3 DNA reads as TGTGCCATAAAGGGCAACCACAGGGATAATGAAAAACTGTTTTTT.